The clone carrying this TCR beta chain was seen a handful of times. The antigen remains unidentified. This record belongs to a study of T cell responses to AZD1222 COVID-19 vaccine. Study-wide points: Donors in the cohort were predominantly white British and more often female, and clonal diversity was possibly underestimated. Rises in breadth and depth of Spike-specific TCRs came after two AZD1222 doses. Baseline seropositivity characterized only six AZD1222 recipients.

Here immunoSEQ multiplex PCR was the method, and the copy in TCRdb shows in-frame clones only, minus some. This table has 100,000 to 150,000 clones, about nine tenths appearing once. Germline trimming cut 0 bases from V and 7 bases from J; bases unmatched to any gene: 6. Germline lookup yields CDR1 LGHDT and CDR2 YNNKEL (reference sequence). The CDR3 covers 14 residues. The input for sequencing was peripheral blood, taken on day 0 of AZD1222 vaccination. This TCR derives from an adult in good health. The rearrangement joins TRBV3-1 (or the pseudogene TRBV3-2) to TRBJ2-7, with 7 bases identical to TRBD1. The CDR3 region has the DNA TGTGCCAGCAGCCAAGACTTGACAGGGAAAGAGCAGTACTTC. Encoded protein: CASSQDLTGKEQYF.